The clone carrying this T cell receptor beta chain was seen a single time. What it recognizes is unknown. No fewer than 5.5 micrograms of total RNA were isolated from every sample. The data originate from a study of blood T cells in healthy people across ages. Study-level information: Per two T cells, template switching captured roughly one barcoded beta molecule.

Notes on the study in general: Higher diversity, along with more naive CD4+ cells, distinguished long-lived donors from aged donors.

V was clipped by 4 bases and J by 4 bases, with 15 bases between them. This CDR3 contains 14 residues. Germline V gene data show CDR1 as SQVTM and CDR2 as ANQGSEA. It was with a sample-barcoded 5' primer and a J-beta primer mix that a second PCR of roughly 7 to 12 cycles was run. Each cDNA molecule was tagged by a template-switch adaptor that had 12 random nucleotides. A single record per CDR3 protein comes from TCRdb applying MiXCR to the 5' RACE reads. The data hold fewer than 700,000 distinct CDR3 sequences, with roughly 41% observed a single time. The chain carries TRBV29-1 and TRBJ2-3; D is possibly TRBD1 or TRBD2 (7 bases each). The source is a man older than 75 in good health. Sequencing was done on a sample of blood. This CDR3 reads CSVAPGGGPDTQYF. CDR3 in DNA: TGCAGCGTTGCGCCAGGGGGGGGCCCAGATACGCAGTATTTT.